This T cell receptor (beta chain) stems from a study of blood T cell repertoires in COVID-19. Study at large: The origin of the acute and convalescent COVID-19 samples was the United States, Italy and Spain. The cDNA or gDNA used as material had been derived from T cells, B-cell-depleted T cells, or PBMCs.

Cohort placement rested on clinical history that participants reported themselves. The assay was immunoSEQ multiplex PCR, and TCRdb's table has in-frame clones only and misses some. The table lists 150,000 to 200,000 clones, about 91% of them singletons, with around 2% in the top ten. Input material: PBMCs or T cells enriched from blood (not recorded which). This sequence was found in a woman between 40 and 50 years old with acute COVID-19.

The CDR3 nucleotides are TGTGCCAGCAGCTTGTCGTCTGGCTACACCTTC. It yields the protein CASSLSSGYTF. The chain joins TRBV5-6 to TRBJ1-2; D is unresolved. Trimming stripped 1 base from V and 7 bases from J, with 5 bases between. This CDR3 has 11 amino acids. Germline V gene data show CDR1 as SGHDT and CDR2 as YYEEEE.